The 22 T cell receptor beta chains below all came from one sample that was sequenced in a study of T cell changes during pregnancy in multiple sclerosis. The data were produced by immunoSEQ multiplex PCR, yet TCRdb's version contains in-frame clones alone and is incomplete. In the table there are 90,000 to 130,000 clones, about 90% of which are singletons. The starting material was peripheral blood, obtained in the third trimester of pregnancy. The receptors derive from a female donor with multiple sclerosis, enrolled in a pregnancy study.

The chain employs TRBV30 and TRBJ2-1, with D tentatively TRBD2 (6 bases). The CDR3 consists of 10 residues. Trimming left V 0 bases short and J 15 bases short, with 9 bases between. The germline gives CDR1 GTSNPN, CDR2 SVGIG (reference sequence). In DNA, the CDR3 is TGTGCCTGGAGTGTGGGGACTCTGTTCTTC. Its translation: CAWSVGTLFF.

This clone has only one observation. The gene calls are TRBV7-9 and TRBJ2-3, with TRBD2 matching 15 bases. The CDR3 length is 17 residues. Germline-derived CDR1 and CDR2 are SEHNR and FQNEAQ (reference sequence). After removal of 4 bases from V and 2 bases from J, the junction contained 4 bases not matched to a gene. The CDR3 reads CASSSGLAGGPTDTQYF. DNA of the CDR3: TGTGCCAGCAGCTCCGGACTAGCGGGGGGGCCCACAGATACGCAGTATTTT. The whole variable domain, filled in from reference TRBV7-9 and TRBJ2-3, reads DTGVSQNPRHKITKRGQNVTFRCDPISEHNRLYWYRQTLGQGPEFLTYFQNEAQLEKSRLLSDRFSAERPKGSFSTLEIQRTEQGDSAMYLCASSSGLAGGPTDTQYFGPGTRLTVL.

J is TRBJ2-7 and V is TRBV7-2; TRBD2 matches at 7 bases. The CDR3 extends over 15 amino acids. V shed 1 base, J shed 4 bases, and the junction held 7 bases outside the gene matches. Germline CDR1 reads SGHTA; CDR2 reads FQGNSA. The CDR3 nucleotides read TGTGCCAGCAGCTTAGAAGTGGTTAGCGGGTACGAGCAGTACTTC. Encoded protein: CASSLEVVSGYEQYF. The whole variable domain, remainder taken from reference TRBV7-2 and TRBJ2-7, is GAGVSQSPSNKVTEKGKDVELRCDPISGHTALYWYRQSLGQGLEFLIYFQGNSAPDKSGLPSDRFSAERTGGSVSTLTIQRTQQEDSAVYLCASSLEVVSGYEQYFGPGTRLTVT.

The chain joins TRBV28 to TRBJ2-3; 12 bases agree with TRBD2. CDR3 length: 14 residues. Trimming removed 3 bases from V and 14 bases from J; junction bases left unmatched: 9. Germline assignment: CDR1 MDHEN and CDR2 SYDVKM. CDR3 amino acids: CASSFRGGLAGSYF. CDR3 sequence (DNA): TGTGCCAGCAGTTTTCGCGGGGGACTAGCGGGTTCGTATTTT.

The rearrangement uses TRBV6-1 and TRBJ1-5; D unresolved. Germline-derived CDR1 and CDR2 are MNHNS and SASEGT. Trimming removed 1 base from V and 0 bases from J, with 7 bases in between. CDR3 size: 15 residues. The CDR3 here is CASSEEPLSNQPQHF. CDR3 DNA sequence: TGTGCCAGCAGTGAAGAGCCTCTTAGCAATCAGCCCCAGCATTTT.

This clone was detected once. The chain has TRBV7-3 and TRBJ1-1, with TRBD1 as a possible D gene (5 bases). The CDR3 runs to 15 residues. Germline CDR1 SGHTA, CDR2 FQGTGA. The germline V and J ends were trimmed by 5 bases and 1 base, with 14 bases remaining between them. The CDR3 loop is CASSHRGGGNTEAFF. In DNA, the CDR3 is TGTGCCAGCAGCCACCGTGGGGGGGGGAACACTGAAGCTTTCTTT.

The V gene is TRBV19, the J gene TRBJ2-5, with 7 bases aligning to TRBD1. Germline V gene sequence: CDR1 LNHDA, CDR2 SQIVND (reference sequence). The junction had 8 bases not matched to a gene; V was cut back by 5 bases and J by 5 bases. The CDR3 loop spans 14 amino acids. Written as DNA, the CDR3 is TGTGCCAGTAGTCCTGCTGCCAGGGGGGAGACCCAGTACTTC. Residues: CASSPAARGETQYF.

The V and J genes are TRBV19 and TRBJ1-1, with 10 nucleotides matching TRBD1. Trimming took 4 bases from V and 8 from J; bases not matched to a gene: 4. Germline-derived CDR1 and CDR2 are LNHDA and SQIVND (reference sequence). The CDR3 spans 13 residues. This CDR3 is CASSTTGGEEAFF. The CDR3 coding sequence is TGTGCCAGTAGTACGACAGGGGGCGAAGAAGCTTTCTTT.

CDR3 nucleotides: TGCGCCAGCAGCGGGGCGGGGTATGAGCAGTTCTTC. Protein: CASSGAGYEQFF. The rearrangement links TRBV5-1 to TRBJ2-1; perhaps TRBD2 as D (6 bases). CDR1 SGHRS and CDR2 YFSETQ come from the germline V gene. The ends were cut back, 4 bases at V and 8 bases at J, with 10 bases in the middle. This CDR3 is built from 12 residues.

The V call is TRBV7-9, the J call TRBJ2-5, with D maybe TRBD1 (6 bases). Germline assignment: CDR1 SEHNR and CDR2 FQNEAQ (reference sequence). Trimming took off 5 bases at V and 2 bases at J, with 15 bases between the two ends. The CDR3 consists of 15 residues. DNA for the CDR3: TGTGCCAGCAGCCCAGTCCCCCAGGGGCAAGAGACCCAGTACTTC. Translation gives CASSPVPQGQETQYF.

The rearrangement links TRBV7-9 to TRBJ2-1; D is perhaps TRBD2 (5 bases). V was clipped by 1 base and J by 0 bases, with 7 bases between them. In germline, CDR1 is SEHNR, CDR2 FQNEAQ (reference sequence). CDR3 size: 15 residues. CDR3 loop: CASSLVGVSYNEQFF. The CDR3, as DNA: TGTGCCAGCAGCTTAGTCGGGGTCTCCTACAATGAGCAGTTCTTC. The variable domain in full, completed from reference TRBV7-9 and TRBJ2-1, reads DTGVSQNPRHKITKRGQNVTFRCDPISEHNRLYWYRQTLGQGPEFLTYFQNEAQLEKSRLLSDRFSAERPKGSFSTLEIQRTEQGDSAMYLCASSLVGVSYNEQFFGPGTRLTVL.

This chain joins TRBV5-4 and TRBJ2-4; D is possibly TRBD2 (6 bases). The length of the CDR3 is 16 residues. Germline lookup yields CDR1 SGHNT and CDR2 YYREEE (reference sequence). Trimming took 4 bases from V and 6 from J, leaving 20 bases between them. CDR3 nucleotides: TGTGCCAGCAGCCCGGAGGGCGGGGTCGCGGGAAACATTCAGTACTTC. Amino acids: CASSPEGGVAGNIQYF.

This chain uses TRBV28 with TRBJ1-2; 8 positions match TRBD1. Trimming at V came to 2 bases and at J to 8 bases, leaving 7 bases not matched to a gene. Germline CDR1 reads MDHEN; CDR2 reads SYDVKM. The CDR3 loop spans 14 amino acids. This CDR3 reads CASSLNRGTRGYTF. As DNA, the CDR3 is TGTGCCAGCAGTTTAAACAGGGGGACGAGGGGCTACACCTTC.

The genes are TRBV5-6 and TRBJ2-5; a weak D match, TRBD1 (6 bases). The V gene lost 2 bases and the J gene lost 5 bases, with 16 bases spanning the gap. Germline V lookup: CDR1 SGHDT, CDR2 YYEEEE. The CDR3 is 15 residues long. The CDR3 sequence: CASSLGPRRGETQYF. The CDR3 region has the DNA TGTGCCAGCAGCTTAGGGCCACGTAGGGGGGAGACCCAGTACTTC.

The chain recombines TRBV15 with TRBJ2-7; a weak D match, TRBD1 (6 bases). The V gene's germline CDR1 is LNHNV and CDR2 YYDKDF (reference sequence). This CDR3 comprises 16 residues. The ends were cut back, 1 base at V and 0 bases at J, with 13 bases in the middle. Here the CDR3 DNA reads TGTGCCACCAGCAGAGTATGGGGGACACCCTCCTACGAGCAGTACTTC. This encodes CATSRVWGTPSYEQYF.

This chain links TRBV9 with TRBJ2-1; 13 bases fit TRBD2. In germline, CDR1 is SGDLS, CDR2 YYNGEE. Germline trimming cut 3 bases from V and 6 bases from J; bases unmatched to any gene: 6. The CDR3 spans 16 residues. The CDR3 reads CASSGPGLAGVNEQFF. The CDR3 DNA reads TGTGCCAGCAGCGGCCCCGGACTAGCGGGGGTCAATGAGCAGTTCTTC.

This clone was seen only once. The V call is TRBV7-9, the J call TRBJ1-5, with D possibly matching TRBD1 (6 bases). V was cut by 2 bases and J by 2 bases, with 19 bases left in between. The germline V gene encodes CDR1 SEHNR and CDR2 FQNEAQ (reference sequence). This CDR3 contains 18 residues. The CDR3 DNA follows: TGTGCCAGCAGCTTATCAGCTGGGGGGGCCCCAGGCAATCAGCCCCAGCATTTT. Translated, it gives CASSLSAGGAPGNQPQHF.

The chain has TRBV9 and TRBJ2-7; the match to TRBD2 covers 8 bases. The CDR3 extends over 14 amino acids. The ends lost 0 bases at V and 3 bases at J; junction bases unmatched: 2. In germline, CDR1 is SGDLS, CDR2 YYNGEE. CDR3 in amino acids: CASSVATSGYEQYF. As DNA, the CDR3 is TGTGCCAGCAGCGTAGCTACTAGCGGCTACGAGCAGTACTTC.

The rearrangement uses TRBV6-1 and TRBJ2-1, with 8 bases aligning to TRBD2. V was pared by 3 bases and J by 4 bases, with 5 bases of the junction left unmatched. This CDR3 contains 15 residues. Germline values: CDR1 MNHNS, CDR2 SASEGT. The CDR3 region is CASSDTGLGYNEQFF. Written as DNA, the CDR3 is TGTGCCAGCAGTGACACGGGACTAGGGTACAATGAGCAGTTCTTC.

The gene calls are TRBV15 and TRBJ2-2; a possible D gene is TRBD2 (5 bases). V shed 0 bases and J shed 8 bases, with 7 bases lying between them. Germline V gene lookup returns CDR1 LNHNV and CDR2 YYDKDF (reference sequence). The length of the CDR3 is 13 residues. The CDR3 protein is CATSRDRGGELFF. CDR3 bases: TGTGCCACCAGCAGAGATCGAGGGGGGGAGCTGTTTTTT.

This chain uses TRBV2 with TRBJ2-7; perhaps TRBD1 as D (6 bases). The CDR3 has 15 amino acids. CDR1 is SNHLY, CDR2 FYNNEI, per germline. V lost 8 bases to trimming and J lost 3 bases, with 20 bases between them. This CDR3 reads CASPPGAGVHYEQYF. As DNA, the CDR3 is TGTGCCAGCCCGCCCGGGGCAGGGGTACACTACGAGCAGTACTTC.

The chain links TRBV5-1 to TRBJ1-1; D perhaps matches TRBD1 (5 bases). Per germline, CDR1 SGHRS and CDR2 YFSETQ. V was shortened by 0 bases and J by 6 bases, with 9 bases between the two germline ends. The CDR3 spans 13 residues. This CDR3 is CASSLAGFAEAFF. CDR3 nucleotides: TGCGCCAGCAGCTTGGCAGGGTTCGCTGAAGCTTTCTTT.